This is a list of T cell receptor beta chains from one sample in a study of neurological immune-mediated disorders. Via MiXCR, TCRdb re-called the 5' RACE reads, giving one row per CDR3 protein. The sample includes 25,000 to 40,000 distinct CDR3 sequences, approximately 1.5% of them seen just once. Sequencing input: PBMCs. These receptor sequences come from a woman in her twenties or thirties with multiple sclerosis. Both conserved end residues are part of each CDR3. Each record gives: J gene, D gene, clone size, V gene, CDR3 protein, CDR3 DNA. The D gene is left open where the match is weak. The size of a clone is reported for some rows only, either as once, few or many, or as a class for expanded clones.

j_call: TRBJ2-3; d_call: TRBD2; clone_size: many; v_call: TRBV7-2; cdr3_aa: CASSPWRGTSTDTQYF; cdr3_nt: TGTGCCAGCAGCCCGTGGCGGGGGACTAGCACAGATACGCAGTATTTT
j_call: TRBJ1-2; d_call: -; clone_size: many; v_call: TRBV9; cdr3_aa: CASSVEPVLGNSGYTF; cdr3_nt: TGTGCCAGCAGCGTAGAACCAGTCTTGGGAAACAGTGGCTACACCTTC
j_call: TRBJ1-6; d_call: -; clone_size: many; v_call: TRBV20-1; cdr3_aa: CSALGGLNSPLHF; cdr3_nt: TGCAGTGCTTTGGGGGGGCTCAATTCACCCCTCCACTTT
j_call: TRBJ1-4; d_call: TRBD1; clone_size: many; v_call: TRBV5-1; cdr3_aa: CASSFTTGGNEKLFF; cdr3_nt: TGCGCCAGCAGCTTCACTACAGGGGGTAACGAAAAACTGTTTTTT
j_call: TRBJ2-3; d_call: TRBD2; clone_size: many; v_call: TRBV7-2; cdr3_aa: CASSPGLAVDTQYF; cdr3_nt: TGTGCCAGCAGCCCCGGACTAGCAGTAGATACGCAGTATTTT
j_call: TRBJ1-5; d_call: -; clone_size: many; v_call: TRBV7-2; cdr3_aa: CASSLRGPGNQPQHF; cdr3_nt: TGTGCCAGCAGCTTAAGGGGTCCCGGCAATCAGCCCCAGCATTTT
j_call: TRBJ2-7; d_call: -; clone_size: many; v_call: TRBV7-2; cdr3_aa: CASSLGGDSYEQYF; cdr3_nt: TGTGCCAGCAGCTTAGGGGGAGACTCCTACGAGCAGTACTTC
j_call: TRBJ1-2; d_call: -; clone_size: many; v_call: TRBV7-9; cdr3_aa: CASSPTGYGYTF; cdr3_nt: TGTGCCAGCAGCCCAACAGGGTATGGCTACACCTTC
j_call: TRBJ1-5; d_call: TRBD1; clone_size: many; v_call: TRBV20-1; cdr3_aa: CSAEGQGGQPQHF; cdr3_nt: TGCAGTGCTGAGGGACAGGGGGGCCAGCCCCAGCATTTT
j_call: TRBJ1-2; d_call: -; clone_size: many; v_call: TRBV9; cdr3_aa: CASSPTVNYGYTF; cdr3_nt: TGTGCCAGCAGCCCTACAGTCAACTATGGCTACACCTTC
j_call: TRBJ2-5; d_call: -; clone_size: few; v_call: TRBV5-1; cdr3_aa: CASSQRRETQYF; cdr3_nt: TGCGCCAGCAGCCAGAGACGAGAGACCCAGTACTTC
j_call: TRBJ1-5; d_call: -; clone_size: many; v_call: TRBV12-3/TRBV12-4; cdr3_aa: CASSKNRHQHF; cdr3_nt: TGTGCCAGCAGTAAAAACAGACACCAGCATTTT
j_call: TRBJ2-5; d_call: TRBD1; clone_size: many; v_call: TRBV20-1; cdr3_aa: CSAPTGGQETQYF; cdr3_nt: TGCAGTGCGCCGACAGGGGGCCAAGAGACCCAGTACTTC
j_call: TRBJ2-7; d_call: -; clone_size: -; v_call: TRBV6-2/TRBV6-3; cdr3_aa: CASTDDNYEQYF; cdr3_nt: TGTGCCAGCACCGACGACAACTACGAGCAGTACTTC
j_call: TRBJ2-5; d_call: TRBD1; clone_size: many; v_call: TRBV20-1; cdr3_aa: CSAPTGTETQYF; cdr3_nt: TGCAGTGCCCCGACAGGGACGGAGACCCAGTACTTC
j_call: TRBJ2-1; d_call: -; clone_size: many; v_call: TRBV12-3/TRBV12-4; cdr3_aa: CASSLAHRNEQFF; cdr3_nt: TGTGCCAGCAGTTTAGCGCACCGGAATGAGCAGTTCTTC
j_call: TRBJ2-5; d_call: -; clone_size: many; v_call: TRBV7-6; cdr3_aa: CASSQKETQYF; cdr3_nt: TGTGCCAGCAGCCAAAAAGAGACCCAGTACTTC
j_call: TRBJ1-4; d_call: -; clone_size: many; v_call: TRBV10-3; cdr3_aa: CAISGGVGEKLFF; cdr3_nt: TGTGCCATCAGTGGGGGCGTCGGGGAAAAACTGTTTTTT
j_call: TRBJ1-5; d_call: -; clone_size: many; v_call: TRBV18; cdr3_aa: CASSQGDGNQPQHF; cdr3_nt: TGTGCCAGCTCACAGGGTGATGGCAATCAGCCCCAGCATTTT
j_call: TRBJ2-7; d_call: -; clone_size: many; v_call: TRBV20-1; cdr3_aa: CRPDPGGTGEQYF; cdr3_nt: TGCAGGCCGGACCCGGGCGGAACAGGCGAGCAGTACTTC
j_call: TRBJ1-5; d_call: -; clone_size: -; v_call: TRBV24-1; cdr3_aa: CATSDSSLNQPQHF; cdr3_nt: TGTGCCACCAGTGATTCTAGTCTCAATCAGCCCCAGCATTTT
j_call: TRBJ2-2; d_call: TRBD2; clone_size: many; v_call: TRBV5-1; cdr3_aa: CASSLSGVNTGELFF; cdr3_nt: TGCGCCAGCAGCCTTAGCGGGGTGAACACCGGGGAGCTGTTTTTT
j_call: TRBJ1-6; d_call: -; clone_size: many; v_call: TRBV15; cdr3_aa: CATSRDGFSPLHF; cdr3_nt: TGTGCCACCAGCAGAGATGGGTTTTCACCCCTCCACTTT
j_call: TRBJ2-3; d_call: -; clone_size: many; v_call: TRBV20-1; cdr3_aa: CSAAGSRTDTQYF; cdr3_nt: TGCAGTGCGGCCGGGTCCCGCACAGATACGCAGTATTTT
j_call: TRBJ2-5; d_call: -; clone_size: many; v_call: TRBV7-9; cdr3_aa: CASSLDRKTQYF; cdr3_nt: TGTGCCAGCAGCTTAGATCGGAAGACCCAGTACTTC
j_call: TRBJ2-5; d_call: -; clone_size: many; v_call: TRBV18; cdr3_aa: CASSPNGPNSGETQYF; cdr3_nt: TGTGCCAGCTCACCAAATGGGCCGAACAGTGGGGAGACCCAGTACTTC
j_call: TRBJ2-1; d_call: -; clone_size: many; v_call: TRBV7-2; cdr3_aa: CASSLGWGPWFF; cdr3_nt: TGTGCCAGCAGCTTAGGGTGGGGACCTTGGTTCTTC
j_call: TRBJ1-5; d_call: -; clone_size: many; v_call: TRBV7-2; cdr3_aa: CASSFYPGVAVNQPQHF; cdr3_nt: TGTGCCAGCAGCTTCTACCCTGGCGTGGCGGTCAATCAGCCCCAGCATTTT
j_call: TRBJ2-6; d_call: -; clone_size: many; v_call: TRBV2; cdr3_aa: CASSERRMQGSGANVLTF; cdr3_nt: TGTGCCAGCAGTGAAAGGAGGATGCAAGGCTCTGGGGCCAACGTCCTGACTTTC
j_call: TRBJ2-1; d_call: TRBD2; clone_size: many; v_call: TRBV12-3/TRBV12-4; cdr3_aa: CASSGRTSGVNEQFF; cdr3_nt: TGTGCCAGCAGTGGCAGGACTAGCGGGGTCAATGAGCAGTTCTTC
j_call: TRBJ1-1; d_call: -; clone_size: many; v_call: TRBV5-1; cdr3_aa: CASSTGYTEAFF; cdr3_nt: TGCGCCAGCAGCACAGGGTACACTGAAGCTTTCTTT
j_call: TRBJ1-1; d_call: TRBD1; clone_size: many; v_call: TRBV6-6; cdr3_aa: CASSAGQGRGAFF; cdr3_nt: TGTGCCAGCAGTGCCGGACAGGGGAGGGGAGCTTTCTTT
j_call: TRBJ1-2; d_call: -; clone_size: many; v_call: TRBV7-2; cdr3_aa: CASSSLRGLGVGYTF; cdr3_nt: TGTGCCAGCAGCTCCCTCCGAGGACTAGGAGTAGGCTACACCTTC
j_call: TRBJ1-1; d_call: -; clone_size: many; v_call: TRBV20-1; cdr3_aa: CSAQAGPGNTEAFF; cdr3_nt: TGCAGTGCCCAAGCCGGGCCCGGCAACACTGAAGCTTTCTTT
j_call: TRBJ1-4; d_call: -; clone_size: many; v_call: TRBV6-5; cdr3_aa: CASSYSRKDQLFF; cdr3_nt: TGTGCCAGCAGTTACTCGAGAAAGGACCAGCTGTTTTTT
j_call: TRBJ1-5; d_call: -; clone_size: many; v_call: TRBV20-1; cdr3_aa: CSARSHNNQPQHF; cdr3_nt: TGCAGTGCTAGGTCACACAACAATCAGCCCCAGCATTTT
j_call: TRBJ2-3; d_call: -; clone_size: many; v_call: TRBV6-5; cdr3_aa: CASSNTGRQNQYF; cdr3_nt: TGTGCCAGCAGCAATACAGGGAGACAAAACCAGTATTTT